This T cell receptor beta chain was retrieved from a study of post-analysis software for immune sequencing data. General observations from the study: Relative to controls, patients with multiple sclerosis showed significantly lower normalized Chao1 diversity. Higher frequency in patients than in controls was seen for a handful of TRBV segments, with TRBV5-6, TRBV5-1 and TRBV20-1 among them.

Notes on this clonotype: The target antigen is unknown.

Prepared TCR beta cDNA libraries contained unique molecular identifiers. TCRdb ran MiXCR on the PCR reads and lists one entry per CDR3 protein. The sample lists roughly 600,000 distinct CDR3 sequences, 44% occurring once. CDR3 length: 15 residues. The V gene lost 0 bases and the J gene lost 0 bases, with 8 bases spanning the gap. Germline CDR1 is DFQATT and CDR2 is SNEGSKA (reference sequence). This TCR was sampled from a girl aged 10 to 17 with multiple sclerosis. The sequenced sample was blood. V usage is TRBV20-1 and J usage is TRBJ2-2; no firm D call. CDR3 sequence (DNA): TGCAGTGCTAGAGACCCTTCGGCGAACACCGGGGAGCTGTTTTTT. This gives the protein CSARDPSANTGELFF.